The next 14 T cell receptor beta chains were all read from a single sample in a study of cytomegalovirus exposure and HLA in healthy donors. The PCR contained 60 Vbeta and 13 Jbeta primers. Generated by immunoSEQ multiplex PCR, the TCRdb table keeps only in-frame clones and is missing some. The sample has about 90,000 clones, around 85% seen once. Sequencing was performed on PBMCs. The receptors derive from a man aged 18-30 years in good health and CMV-seronegative.

This clone has a handful of counts. The chain recombines TRBV9 with TRBJ1-1; a weak D match, TRBD1 (6 bases). Germline-derived CDR1 and CDR2 are SGDLS and YYNGEE. This CDR3 comprises 16 residues. The V and J ends lost 3 bases and 1 base respectively, with 16 bases between them. Here the CDR3 DNA reads TGTGCCAGCAGCGCCCTGGGGGGGGCGGGGAACACTGAAGCTTTCTTT. As protein: CASSALGGAGNTEAFF.

V usage is TRBV10-3 and J usage is TRBJ1-1, with D unresolved. Trimming stripped 2 bases from V and 0 bases from J, with 10 bases between. This CDR3 has 15 amino acids. In germline, CDR1 is ENHRY, CDR2 SYGVKD. CDR3 nucleotide sequence: TGTGCCATCAGTGAGGAGGGCAGTCTGAACACTGAAGCTTTCTTT. As protein: CAISEEGSLNTEAFF.

This rearrangement joins TRBV7-2 to TRBJ1-5; the D gene is possibly TRBD1 (6 bases). This CDR3 is 17 amino acids long. Germline loops: CDR1 SGHTA, CDR2 FQGNSA. Trimming removed 5 bases from V and 6 bases from J, with 23 bases in between. The CDR3 sequence: CASSPAPSGVRGQPQHF. DNA of the CDR3: TGTGCCAGCAGCCCGGCGCCATCAGGGGTCCGGGGTCAGCCCCAGCATTTT.

The chain links TRBV27 to TRBJ2-7; TRBD1 might be the D (6 bases). The CDR3 has 16 amino acids. The V gene lost 4 bases and the J gene lost 2 bases, with 18 bases spanning the gap. CDR1 is MNHEY, CDR2 SMNVEV, per germline (reference sequence). The CDR3, as DNA: TGTGCCAGCAGTTCTGGACAGCCGGGACGGACCTACGAGCAGTACTTC. Translated: CASSSGQPGRTYEQYF.

This sequence joins TRBV28 and TRBJ1-5; D gene ambiguous. V lost 5 bases to trimming and J lost 6 bases, with 5 bases between them. The germline gives CDR1 MDHEN, CDR2 SYDVKM. This CDR3 comprises 11 residues. The CDR3 coding sequence is TGTGCCAGCAGTCATTTTCAGCCCCAGCATTTT. This encodes CASSHFQPQHF.

CDR3 DNA sequence: TGCAGCGTGGATACAGGGGGCTCCTACAATGAGCAGTTCTTC. Encoded protein: CSVDTGGSYNEQFF. This chain joins TRBV29-1 and TRBJ2-1, with 8 bases identical to TRBD1. V lost 6 bases, J lost 0 bases, and 4 bases stayed unmatched. Germline lookup yields CDR1 SQVTM and CDR2 ANQGSEA. CDR3 length: 14 residues.

The chain combines TRBV12-5 with TRBJ1-1; D is unclear. Germline V gene data show CDR1 as LGHNT and CDR2 as FRNRAP. The CDR3 is made up of 14 amino acids. V was pared by 2 bases and J by 1 base, with 8 bases between. The CDR3 DNA sequence: TGTGCTAGTGGTTTGCCCCCGTCGAACACTGAAGCTTTCTTT. This codes for CASGLPPSNTEAFF.

The chain has TRBV30 and TRBJ1-2; 8 bases agree with TRBD1. This CDR3 is built from 13 residues. J lost 5 bases, V lost 5 bases, and 7 bases had no gene match. The V gene's germline CDR1 is GTSNPN and CDR2 SVGIG (reference sequence). CDR3 protein: CAWRPGQEYGYTF. The CDR3 coding sequence is TGTGCCTGGCGTCCGGGACAGGAGTATGGCTACACCTTC.

DNA of the CDR3: TGTGCCAGCAATAACGTGGGACAGATGTATGGCTACACCTTC. Its protein is CASNNVGQMYGYTF. The chain is built from TRBV2 and TRBJ1-2, with 7 nucleotides matching TRBD1. Germline V gives CDR1 SNHLY, CDR2 FYNNEI. The length of the CDR3 is 14 residues. After removal of 7 bases from V and 5 bases from J, the junction contained 10 bases not matched to a gene.

This chain joins TRBV5-4 and TRBJ2-1, with D perhaps TRBD2 (6 bases). CDR1 and CDR2 (germline): SGHNT, YYREEE (reference sequence). CDR3 length equals 11 residues. The V and J ends lost 4 bases and 8 bases respectively, with 7 bases between them. The CDR3 DNA follows: TGTGCCAGCAGCCGGGAGTATGAGCAGTTCTTC. Protein: CASSREYEQFF.

DNA of the CDR3: TGTGCCAGCAGCTTGCCCCAGACAGTTGAAGCTTTCTTT. Translated: CASSLPQTVEAFF. The gene calls are TRBV5-6 and TRBJ1-1; D is perhaps TRBD1 (5 bases). The germline V gene encodes CDR1 SGHDT and CDR2 YYEEEE. This CDR3 has 13 amino acids. Trimming stripped 1 base from V and 7 bases from J, with 11 bases between.

This clone was picked up one time. V usage is TRBV7-2 and J usage is TRBJ2-3; D gene ambiguous. The CDR3 runs to 13 residues. Germline-derived CDR1 and CDR2 are SGHTA and FQGNSA. The V gene lost 2 bases and the J gene lost 2 bases, with 5 bases spanning the gap. The chain's CDR3 is CASSLQNTDTQYF. CDR3 DNA: TGTGCCAGCAGCTTACAGAACACAGATACGCAGTATTTT.

Note on this clone: Relative to the germline gene, one junction end is altered; a read error may explain this. J is TRBJ2-7 and V is TRBV7-6, with TRBD1 matching 10 bases. The germline V gene encodes CDR1 SGHVS and CDR2 FNYEAQ. The CDR3 is made up of 15 amino acids. The CDR3 reads CARSSGQGFLYEQYF. CDR3 nucleotides: TGTGCCCGCAGCTCGGGACAGGGGTTCCTCTACGAGCAGTACTTC.

The J gene is TRBJ1-4, the V gene TRBV6-1, with a possible D match to TRBD1 (6 bases). V lost 3 bases and J 5 bases, leaving 16 bases between the germline ends. CDR3 length: 16 amino acids. The germline CDR1 and CDR2 sequences are MNHNS and SASEGT. The CDR3 loop reads CASSDIAHRANEKLFF. The CDR3 DNA reads as TGTGCCAGCAGTGATATAGCGCACAGGGCCAATGAAAAACTGTTTTTT.